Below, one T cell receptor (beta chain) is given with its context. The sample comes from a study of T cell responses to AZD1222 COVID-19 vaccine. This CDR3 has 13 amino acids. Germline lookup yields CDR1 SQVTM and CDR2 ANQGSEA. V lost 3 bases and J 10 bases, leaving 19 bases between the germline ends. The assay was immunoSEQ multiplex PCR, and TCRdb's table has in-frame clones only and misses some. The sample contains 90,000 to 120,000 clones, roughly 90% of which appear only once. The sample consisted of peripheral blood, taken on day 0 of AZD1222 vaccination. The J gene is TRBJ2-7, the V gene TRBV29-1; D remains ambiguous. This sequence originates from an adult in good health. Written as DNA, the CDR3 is TGCAGCGTTGAGAACCCCGCCACCCAAGGTCAGTACTTC. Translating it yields CSVENPATQGQYF.